The clone carrying this T cell receptor (beta chain) was counted once. Its target is not known. These data are taken from a study of cytomegalovirus exposure and HLA in healthy donors. Study-wide findings and caveats: In a later analysis, DRB1 alleles had the most associated TCRs; HLA-C alleles the fewest. Based on reports, TCR beta sequences accurately predicted HLA-A and HLA-B alleles for most subjects. Only CMV serostatus was available as immune exposure information.

Donors showed nominal health when sampled, although they likely had unrecorded immune exposures. The PCR contained 60 Vbeta and 13 Jbeta primers. Using immunoSEQ multiplex PCR, the repertoire was profiled, and TCRdb retains in-frame clones only, with some absent. The repertoire holds almost 200,000 clones, with around 79% as singletons. In germline, CDR1 is SEHNR, CDR2 FQNEAQ (reference sequence). The CDR3 contains 15 residues. Trimming left V 5 bases short and J 1 base short, with 12 bases between. The sequenced sample was PBMCs. The chain has TRBV7-9 and TRBJ1-3; the D gene is possibly TRBD1 (6 bases). The receptor comes from a male donor in good health and CMV-seropositive. CDR3: CASSPTGSSGNTIYF. The CDR3 nucleotides are TGTGCCAGCAGCCCAACAGGGTCTTCTGGAAACACCATATATTTT. Using reference TRBV7-9 and TRBJ1-3 for the parts outside the CDR3, the full variable domain is DTGVSQNPRHKITKRGQNVTFRCDPISEHNRLYWYRQTLGQGPEFLTYFQNEAQLEKSRLLSDRFSAERPKGSFSTLEIQRTEQGDSAMYLCASSPTGSSGNTIYFGEGSWLTVV.